This T cell receptor beta chain emerged from a study of early T cells in non-severe SARS-CoV-2 infection. Study background: The authors sequenced bulk RNA from unsorted whole blood, leaving chains unpaired. Overall study findings and caveats: Sequences matched to VDJdb favored anti-spike CD8 responses, while private and CD4 specificities were missed.

Researchers attached unique molecular identifiers to individual cDNA molecules. TCRdb reprocessed the 5' RACE reads with MiXCR, giving one entry per CDR3 protein. This sample has 50,000 to 65,000 distinct CDR3 sequences; 8% to 9.5% occur once, and the top ten carry 17%. This clonotype showed up just a few times. The antigen is not known. The CDR3 has 17 amino acids. CDR1 and CDR2 from the germline V gene are MNHNS and SASEGT. With 3 bases removed from V and 7 bases from J, the gap between germline ends came to 19 bases. The rearrangement links TRBV6-1 to TRBJ1-6, with D maybe TRBD1 (5 bases). The sequenced sample consisted of whole blood. This TCR derives from an adult who was a healthcare worker with PCR-confirmed SARS-CoV-2 infection or an uninfected control (not recorded which). In DNA form, the CDR3 reads TGTGCCAGCAGTGAGGCGGCGGGACTTGGCGCCAATTCACCCCTCCACTTT. Its protein is CASSEAAGLGANSPLHF.